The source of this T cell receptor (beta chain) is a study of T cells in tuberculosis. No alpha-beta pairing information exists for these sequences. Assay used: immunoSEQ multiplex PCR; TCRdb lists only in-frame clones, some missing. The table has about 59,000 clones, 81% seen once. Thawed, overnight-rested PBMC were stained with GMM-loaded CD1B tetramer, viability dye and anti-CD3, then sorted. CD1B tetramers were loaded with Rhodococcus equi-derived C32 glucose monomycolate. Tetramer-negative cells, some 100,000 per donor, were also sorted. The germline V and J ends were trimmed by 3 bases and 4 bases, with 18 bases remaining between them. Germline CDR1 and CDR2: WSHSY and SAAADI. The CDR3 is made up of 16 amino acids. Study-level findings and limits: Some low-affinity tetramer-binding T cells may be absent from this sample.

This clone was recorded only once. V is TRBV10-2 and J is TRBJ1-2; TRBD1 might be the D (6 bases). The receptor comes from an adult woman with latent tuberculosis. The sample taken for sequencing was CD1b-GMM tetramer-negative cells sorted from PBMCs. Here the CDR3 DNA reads TGCGCCAGCAGTGATACGAGGGGTGGACAGATCTATGGCTACACCTTC. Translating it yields CASSDTRGGQIYGYTF.